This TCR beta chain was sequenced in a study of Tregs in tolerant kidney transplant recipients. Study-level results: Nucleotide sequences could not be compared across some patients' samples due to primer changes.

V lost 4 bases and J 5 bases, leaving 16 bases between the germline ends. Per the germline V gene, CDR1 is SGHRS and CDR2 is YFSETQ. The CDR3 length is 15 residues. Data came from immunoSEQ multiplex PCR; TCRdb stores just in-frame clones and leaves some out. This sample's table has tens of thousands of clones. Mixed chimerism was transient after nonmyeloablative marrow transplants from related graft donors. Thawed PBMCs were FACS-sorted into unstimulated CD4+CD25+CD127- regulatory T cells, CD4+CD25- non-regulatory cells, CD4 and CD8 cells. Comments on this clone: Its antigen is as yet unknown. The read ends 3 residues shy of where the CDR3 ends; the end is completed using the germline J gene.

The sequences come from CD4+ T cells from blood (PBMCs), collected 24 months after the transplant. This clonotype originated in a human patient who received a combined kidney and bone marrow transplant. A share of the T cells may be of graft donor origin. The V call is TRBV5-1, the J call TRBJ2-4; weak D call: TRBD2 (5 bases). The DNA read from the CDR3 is TGCGCCAGCAGCAAATTTGGAGGTAGGGAAAACATT. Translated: CASSKFGGRENI. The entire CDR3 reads CASSKFGGRENIQYF.